This T cell receptor beta chain emerged from a study of blood T cell repertoires in COVID-19 (dated by TCRdb to 2018 to 2020). Describing the broader study: The collaborator samples originated in the United States, Italy and Spain and spanned the acute and convalescent phases of COVID-19. The prospective study material was composed of cDNA or gDNA derived from T cells, B-cell-depleted T cells, or PBMCs. Subjects who had been exposed to COVID-19, were actively infected with it, or had recovered from it provided the deeply sampled blood TCRbeta repertoires that made up the dataset. The repertoires were released in a freely available public database intended as a resource for research on the immune response to SARS-CoV-2. Samples were obtained from the ongoing ImmuneRACE study (first 160 participants) and from 1,254 subjects provided by 6 global collaborators. The sample metadata nearly always contained a de-identified subject ID, COVID-19 status, age in years and sex. Where available, HLA class I and class II types were obtained from metadata supplied by the sample provider rather than from assay-based typing. Study-wide conclusions, independent of this receptor: The quantity of clinical and demographic metadata differed by source and by participant and was supplied without curation.

The V and J ends are trimmed by 2 bases and 4 bases, leaving 8 bases between them. Looking up the germline V gene yields CDR1 ENHRY and CDR2 SYGVKD. The CDR3 numbers 13 residues from cysteine through phenylalanine. Here the CDR3 DNA is all that survives: 39 bases in frame from base 1. In the case of this clone: Its antigen is currently not known. There are no base qualities to consult, and no much larger clone falls within one base.

In Seattle, one collaborating source enrolled patients while the infection was active and tracked those patients longitudinally over the course of disease. Collaborating institutions collected whole blood in K2EDTA tubes following their own protocols. For TCRbeta analysis, collaborator samples were shipped as frozen whole blood, as isolated PBMCs, or as DNA extracted from either sample type. TCRbeta CDR3 regions were amplified from genomic DNA using the immunoSEQ Assay, a bias-controlled multiplex PCR. For the original study's pipeline: Nucleated cell counts per sample were estimated from amplification of reference gene primers within the assay. Sequence reads were collapsed and filtered to measure the absolute abundance of every unique TCRbeta CDR3 rearrangement. For each sample, productive Simpson clonality was calculated as the square root of Simpson's diversity index over productive rearrangements. TCRdb re-hosts the immuneACCESS table, in-frame sequences only. Its copies lack some clones; in the studies checked, an unresolved V gene accounts for under half of them, and the cause for the rest is not known. The V and J calls and the clone size are those of that table, but D and trimming were determined from the DNA. In this sample the table shows approximately 300,000 clones, about nine tenths of which occur a single time. Over 9% of the sample lies in the top ten.

The receptor chain draws on TRBV10-3 and TRBJ2-5; no confident D gene assignment can be made. The sample taken for sequencing was peripheral blood. The clonotype comes from a woman younger than 45 with COVID-19, enrolled during active disease. The CDR3 has the sequence CAISEVLGETQYF. Here is the DNA: TGTGCCATCAGTGAGGTTCTAGGAGAGACCCAGTACTTC.